The 10 T cell receptor beta chains below were found in one sample sequenced in a study of persistence of HIV-infected CD4 T cells (dated by TCRdb to the early 2020s). The treatment or condition label on this specimen signifies: suppressive antiretroviral therapy. Cells were stimulated with a pool of overlapping HIV-1 Gag 15-mer peptides at approximately 0.98 ug per peptide per mL. Memory populations depleted of antigen-responding cells were obtained by sorting nonresponding CD40L-negative CD69-negative CD45RO-high memory CD4+ T cells. TCRbeta repertoires were sequenced from genomic DNA with the immunoSEQ hsTCRB assay version 4 in survey mode. In its TCRdb copy, this immuneACCESS table keeps in-frame sequences only and misses some clones. Where compared with another copy, unresolved V genes explain less than half of these, and the others have no known cause. This sample has approximately 32,000 clones in its table, and 80% to 90% of those were observed once. The ten largest clones represent over 15% of the sample.

For these TCRs, the target antigens are not known. Specimen: CD4+ T cells sorted from PBMCs after approximately 19-hour stimulation, collected from a patient who received antiretroviral therapy. The cell subset or site tag for this specimen amounts to: CD40L-CD69- CD45RO-high memory CD4 T cells not responding to Gag peptides. These receptors were obtained from an adult woman with HIV who was CMV-seropositive.

The chain carries TRBV19 and TRBJ2-2; D is perhaps TRBD1 (5 bases). With 7 bases removed from V and 0 bases from J, the gap between germline ends came to 18 bases. The CDR3 covers 17 residues. CDR1 and CDR2 from the germline V gene are LNHDA and SQIVND (reference sequence). CDR3 DNA: TGTGCCAGTACCACAAGGGGCATATTCGCGAACACCGGGGAGCTGTTTTTT. Translating gives CASTTRGIFANTGELFF.

The chain is built from TRBV30 and TRBJ1-5; D uncertain. Trimming left V 0 bases short and J 0 bases short, with 3 bases between. Per germline, CDR1 GTSNPN and CDR2 SVGIG (reference sequence). The CDR3 runs to 13 residues. CDR3 protein: CAWSVFSNQPQHF. DNA of the CDR3: TGTGCCTGGAGTGTGTTTAGCAATCAGCCCCAGCATTTT.

This chain joins TRBV27 and TRBJ1-5; 9 bases are shared with TRBD1. Germline assignment: CDR1 MNHEY and CDR2 SMNVEV (reference sequence). After removal of 5 bases from V and 6 bases from J, the junction contained 5 bases not matched to a gene. CDR3 size: 14 residues. CDR3 sequence: CASSPNRGLQPQHF. CDR3 sequence (DNA): TGTGCCAGCAGTCCTAACAGGGGGCTTCAGCCCCAGCATTTT.

This chain uses TRBV24-1 with TRBJ2-1; 11 bases align to TRBD1. Germline assignment: CDR1 KGHDR and CDR2 SFDVKD. The J segment lost 9 bases and the V segment lost 4 bases, leaving 10 bases of the junction unmatched. CDR3 length equals 16 residues. This chain's CDR3 is CATSDRGQGARGEQFF. CDR3 nucleotides: TGTGCCACCAGTGACCGAGGACAGGGGGCGCGCGGTGAGCAGTTCTTC.

This chain joins TRBV12-3 or TRBV12-4 and TRBJ2-3; 7 bases align to TRBD1. CDR3 length: 12 amino acids. With 3 bases clipped from V and 10 bases from J, the junction kept 4 bases outside the gene matches. The CDR3 DNA reads as TGTGCCAGCAGTTTTCCTCAGGGGGCGCAGTATTTT. This encodes CASSFPQGAQYF.

This clone has more than one count but fewer than ten. The V gene is TRBV27, the J gene TRBJ1-1, with 9 bases aligning to TRBD1. The CDR3 sequence is 13 residues long. The J segment lost 4 bases and the V segment lost 6 bases, leaving 3 bases of the junction unmatched. CDR1 is MNHEY, CDR2 SMNVEV, per germline (reference sequence). CDR3 in DNA: TGTGCCAGCAGGATGACAGGGGGCACTGAAGCTTTCTTT. Encoded protein: CASRMTGGTEAFF.

The rearrangement joins TRBV9 to TRBJ2-7; tentatively, D is TRBD1 or TRBD2 (5 bases each). CDR1 SGDLS and CDR2 YYNGEE come from the germline V gene. The CDR3 covers 12 residues. Trimming took off 7 bases at V and 1 base at J, with 9 bases between the two ends. CDR3 amino acids: CASGEGSYEQYF. The DNA for the CDR3 is TGTGCCAGCGGCGAGGGGTCCTACGAGCAGTACTTC.

In its sample, this clone was seen a few times. The rearrangement joins TRBV18 to TRBJ2-7; 15 bases are a match to TRBD2. Germline V gene lookup returns CDR1 KGHSH and CDR2 LQKENI. The CDR3 is made up of 16 amino acids. V lost 3 bases to trimming and J lost 4 bases; unmatched junction nucleotides: 4. CDR3 DNA: TGTGCCAGCTCACCTTTAGGGACTAGCGGGAGGTACGAGCAGTACTTC. It is translated as CASSPLGTSGRYEQYF. Full variable domain (missing parts from reference TRBV18 and TRBJ2-7): NAGVMQNPRHLVRRRGQEARLRCSPMKGHSHVYWYRQLPEEGLKFMVYLQKENIIDESGMPKERFSAEFPKEGPSILRIQQVVRGDSAAYFCASSPLGTSGRYEQYFGPGTRLTVT.

The rearrangement links TRBV5-1 to TRBJ2-1; D gene unclear. This CDR3 spans 13 amino acids. CDR1 is SGHRS, CDR2 YFSETQ, per germline. Deletions cut 3 bases from V and 12 bases from J, with 16 bases between. The CDR3 DNA reads as TGCGCCAGCAGCTCTGAGTCTGGCAAAAGGCAGTTCTTC. It specifies CASSSESGKRQFF. Full variable domain (missing parts from reference TRBV5-1 and TRBJ2-1): KAGVTQTPRYLIKTRGQQVTLSCSPISGHRSVSWYQQTPGQGLQFLFEYFSETQRNKGNFPGRFSGRQFSNSRSEMNVSTLELGDSALYLCASSSESGKRQFFGPGTRLTVL.

The rearrangement uses TRBV19 and TRBJ1-1; no reliable D call. The germline CDR1 and CDR2 sequences are LNHDA and SQIVND (reference sequence). The CDR3 covers 12 residues. Trimming cost V 2 bases and J 11 bases, with 12 bases left between them. Written as DNA, the CDR3 is TGTGCCAGTAGTATAAGTTTTGGGGAGGCTTTCTTT. Protein: CASSISFGEAFF.